These T cell receptor beta chains were read from a single sample in a study of vaccination and CD4 T cells after COVID-19. These receptors' targets are unknown. TCRdb itself ran the PCR reads through MiXCR, one entry per CDR3 protein. The table includes about 6,300 distinct CDR3 sequences, approximately 33% detected once. Sequencing was performed on CD4+ T cells from blood, cultured in vitro. The receptors derive from a human donor in good health. CDR3s include the opening cysteine and the closing phenylalanine or tryptophan. A D gene is named only where the DNA matches it firmly. Part of the rows lack a size; the others show once, few, many or a class for expanded clones.

TRBV9,TRBJ2-5,TRBD2,.,CASSVGIAGETQYF,TGTGCCAGCAGCGTAGGGATAGCGGGAGAGACCCAGTACTTC
TRBV6-5,TRBJ1-6,TRBD1,few,CASSYKRDRTPLHF,TGTGCCAGCAGTTACAAGAGGGACAGAACACCCCTCCACTTT
TRBV6-1,TRBJ2-3,.,few,CASSVGRQASTDTQYF,TGTGCCAGCAGTGTTGGCAGACAGGCTAGCACAGATACGCAGTATTTT
TRBV11-1,TRBJ2-2,.,.,CATQGNTGELFF,TGTGCCACCCAGGGGAACACCGGGGAGCTGTTTTTT
TRBV19,TRBJ2-7,.,few,CASSSGLYEQYF,TGTGCCAGTAGTTCGGGACTTTACGAGCAGTACTTC
TRBV10-3,TRBJ2-7,TRBD2,.,CATFSSGSSYEQYF,TGTGCCACCTTTTCTAGCGGATCCTCCTACGAGCAGTACTTC
TRBV27,TRBJ1-1,.,few,CASSLSGGNGTEAFF,TGTGCCAGCAGTTTATCGGGGGGGAACGGCACTGAAGCTTTCTTT
TRBV20-1,TRBJ2-3,.,few,CSARVPWGSTDTQYF,TGCAGTGCTAGAGTCCCTTGGGGGAGCACAGATACGCAGTATTTT
TRBV11-2,TRBJ2-5,.,once,CASSLVSQGTQYF,TGTGCCAGCAGTCTCGTGAGCCAGGGGACCCAGTACTTC
TRBV9,TRBJ2-7,TRBD2,.,CASSVTGTSDSYEQYF,TGTGCCAGCAGCGTAACCGGGACTAGCGACTCCTACGAGCAGTACTTC
TRBV12-3/TRBV12-4,TRBJ1-1,.,.,CASSFGGSTEAFF,TGTGCCAGCAGTTTCGGGGGGAGCACTGAAGCTTTCTTT
TRBV20-1,TRBJ2-7,TRBD2,.,CSASIGTSAYEQYF,TGCAGTGCTAGCATCGGGACTAGCGCCTACGAGCAGTACTTC
TRBV20-1,TRBJ1-1,.,.,CSARDYRSDEAFF,TGCAGTGCTAGAGATTACAGGTCGGATGAAGCTTTCTTT
TRBV11-2,TRBJ2-5,.,.,CASSPRLGETQYF,TGTGCCAGCAGCCCCCGACTAGGAGAGACCCAGTACTTC
TRBV10-3,TRBJ2-3,TRBD2,.,CAISEGTTSDTQYF,TGTGCCATCAGTGAGGGGACTACCTCAGATACGCAGTATTTT
TRBV5-1,TRBJ2-7,.,.,CASSYSWGPYEQYF,TGCGCCAGCAGCTATTCGTGGGGGCCCTACGAGCAGTACTTC
TRBV5-1,TRBJ2-7,.,.,CASSAEPWHGEQYF,TGCGCCAGCAGCGCCGAACCATGGCACGGGGAGCAGTACTTC
TRBV10-3,TRBJ2-7,.,.,CATSEERSDYEQYF,TGTGCCACCAGTGAAGAGAGGTCCGACTACGAGCAGTACTTC
TRBV20-1,TRBJ2-1,.,few,CSATPRGFF,TGCAGTGCTACTCCTAGGGGATTCTTC
TRBV4-3,TRBJ1-5,.,.,CASSQDIHQPQHF,TGCGCCAGCAGCCAAGATATCCATCAGCCCCAGCATTTT
TRBV11-2,TRBJ1-2,.,.,CASSQYVEAGYTF,TGTGCCAGCAGTCAATACGTGGAGGCTGGCTACACCTTC
TRBV5-8,TRBJ2-5,.,.,CASSLGGDTQETQYF,TGTGCCAGCAGCTTGGGGGGGGACACCCAAGAGACCCAGTACTTC
TRBV20-1,TRBJ2-1,.,.,CSARNAGTSAYNEQFF,TGCAGTGCTAGAAACGCGGGGACCTCGGCTTACAATGAGCAGTTCTTC
TRBV30,TRBJ2-7,TRBD2,.,CAWERLAGGRAYF,TGTGCCTGGGAACGACTAGCGGGAGGGAGGGCCTACTTC
TRBV7-8,TRBJ1-2,.,.,CASSPSEGPGYTF,TGTGCCAGCAGCCCCAGCGAAGGGCCTGGCTACACCTTC
TRBV12-3/TRBV12-4,TRBJ2-5,.,.,CASTIYLEETQYF,TGTGCCAGCACAATTTACTTGGAAGAGACCCAGTACTTC
TRBV20-1,TRBJ1-2,.,.,CSAREPLTWYYGYTF,TGCAGTGCTAGGGAACCTCTTACATGGTACTATGGCTACACCTTC
TRBV6-1,TRBJ2-7,TRBD2,.,CASSLLSLAGDSYEQYF,TGTGCCAGCAGTCTCTTAAGCCTAGCGGGGGACTCCTACGAGCAGTACTTC
TRBV4-3,TRBJ2-5,TRBD2,.,CASSPTGTTTETQYF,TGCGCCAGCAGTCCTACCGGGACTACGACGGAGACCCAGTACTTC
TRBV6-2/TRBV6-3,TRBJ1-1,.,.,CASSYQGQTDRAEAFF,TGTGCCAGCAGTTATCAAGGACAGACGGATAGGGCTGAAGCTTTCTTT
TRBV6-2/TRBV6-3,TRBJ2-7,TRBD2,.,CASSPRFAGGYSYEQYF,TGTGCCAGCAGTCCTCGGTTTGCGGGAGGATATTCCTACGAGCAGTACTTC
TRBV4-3,TRBJ2-2,TRBD1,few,CASSQDRGPGELFF,TGCGCCAGCAGCCAAGACAGGGGGCCCGGGGAGCTGTTTTTT
TRBV5-6,TRBJ2-1,.,once,CASSLAVTYNEQFF,TGTGCCAGCAGCTTAGCGGTTACCTACAATGAGCAGTTCTTC
TRBV20-1,TRBJ1-1,.,few,CSAPMGRVTEAFF,TGCAGTGCTCCCATGGGCAGAGTCACTGAAGCTTTCTTT
TRBV20-1,TRBJ2-5,.,medium-sized,CSAPLGGPAETQYF,TGCAGTGCTCCTCTGGGGGGGCCCGCGGAGACCCAGTACTTC
TRBV30,TRBJ2-5,.,few,CAWSGGGGGETQYF,TGTGCCTGGAGTGGAGGGGGGGGTGGAGAGACCCAGTACTTC
TRBV12-3/TRBV12-4,TRBJ1-1,.,.,CASSAQTLNTEAFF,TGTGCCAGCAGTGCGCAAACCCTGAACACTGAAGCTTTCTTT
TRBV7-9,TRBJ2-1,.,.,CASSPTGMRNEQFF,TGTGCCAGCAGCCCAACAGGGATGCGCAATGAGCAGTTCTTC
TRBV10-3,TRBJ2-7,.,few,CAITPSASSSYEQYF,TGTGCCATCACTCCCTCCGCTAGCAGCTCCTACGAGCAGTACTTC
TRBV7-3,TRBJ2-3,TRBD2,.,CASSNSGSGDTQYF,TGTGCCAGCAGCAATAGCGGGAGTGGAGATACGCAGTATTTT
TRBV10-3,TRBJ1-2,TRBD1,few,CAISPHSDAGTGDNYGYTF,TGTGCCATCAGTCCACACTCAGACGCCGGGACAGGGGACAACTATGGCTACACCTTC
TRBV19,TRBJ1-5,TRBD1,few,CASSTGTGYNQPQHF,TGTGCCAGTAGTACCGGGACAGGGTACAATCAGCCCCAGCATTTT
TRBV4-1,TRBJ1-6,.,.,CASSQAWADNSPLHF,TGCGCCAGCAGCCAAGCGTGGGCAGATAATTCACCCCTCCACTTT
TRBV5-1,TRBJ2-3,.,.,CASKERYFTDTQYF,TGCGCCAGCAAAGAAAGGTATTTCACAGATACGCAGTATTTT
TRBV5-1,TRBJ2-3,.,few,CASSLAEGRTDTQYF,TGCGCCAGCAGCTTGGCTGAGGGCCGCACAGATACGCAGTATTTT
TRBV2,TRBJ2-7,TRBD1,few,CATTRDSLYEQYF,TGTGCCACCACCCGGGACAGCCTCTACGAGCAGTACTTC
TRBV12-5,TRBJ2-5,TRBD2,.,CASGPGASGGQETQYF,TGTGCTAGTGGACCGGGGGCTAGCGGGGGTCAAGAGACCCAGTACTTC
TRBV12-3/TRBV12-4,TRBJ1-2,.,.,CASSLAIPSNGYTF,TGTGCCAGCAGTTTGGCCATCCCCTCCAATGGCTACACCTTC
TRBV20-1,TRBJ2-2,.,few,CSANGARRTGELFF,TGCAGTGCTAATGGGGCGCGGAGGACCGGGGAGCTGTTTTTT
TRBV19,TRBJ1-1,.,.,CASSVRFRQPNTEAFF,TGTGCCAGTAGTGTTCGCTTTCGACAGCCGAACACTGAAGCTTTCTTT
TRBV7-2,TRBJ2-2,TRBD2,.,CASSLAGLAGEGELFF,TGTGCCAGCAGCTTGGCCGGACTAGCGGGAGAGGGGGAGCTGTTTTTT
TRBV20-1,TRBJ1-5,TRBD1,.,CSATRTGGINQPQHF,TGCAGTGCTACACGAACAGGGGGGATCAATCAGCCCCAGCATTTT